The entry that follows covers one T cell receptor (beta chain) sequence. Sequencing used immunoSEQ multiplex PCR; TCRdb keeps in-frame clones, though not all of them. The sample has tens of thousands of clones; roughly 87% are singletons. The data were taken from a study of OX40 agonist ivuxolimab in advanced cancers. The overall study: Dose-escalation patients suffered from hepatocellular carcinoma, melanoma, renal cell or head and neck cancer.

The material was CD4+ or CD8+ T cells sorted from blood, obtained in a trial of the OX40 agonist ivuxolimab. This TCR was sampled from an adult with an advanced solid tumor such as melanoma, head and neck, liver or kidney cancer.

CDR3 coding DNA: TGTGCCAGTATAGACAGGGCGAACACCGGGGAGCTGTTTTTT. Residues: CASIDRANTGELFF. This rearrangement joins TRBV19 to TRBJ2-2, with TRBD1 identical over 7 bases. The trim removed 7 bases at V and 0 bases at J, leaving 2 bases unmatched. Germline CDR1 reads LNHDA; CDR2 reads SQIVND (reference sequence). The CDR3 extends over 14 amino acids. The full variable domain, with the rest looked up from reference TRBV19 and TRBJ2-2, is DGGITQSPKYLFRKEGQNVTLSCEQNLNHDAMYWYRQDPGQGLRLIYYSQIVNDFQKGDIAEGYSVSREKKESFPLTVTSAQKNPTAFYLCASIDRANTGELFFGEGSRLTVL.